This T cell receptor beta chain is from a study of read filtering for tumor transcriptome and immune sequencing. As for the study in general: Per sample, TCR-region reads ranged about 4.05 to 11 million by IR-seq, roughly 85 to 1,300 by RNA-seq.

Molecular barcoded adaptors covering alpha/delta and beta/gamma chains were used on roughly 400 ng RNA. TCRdb reprocessed the reads with MiXCR, giving one entry per CDR3 protein. The top ten hold about 15% of the sample, which has approximately 90,000 distinct CDR3 sequences, about 12% seen once. Comments on this clonotype: This sequence may be a read error, since a much larger clone differs from it by one base.

The CDR3 length is 15 residues. In germline, CDR1 is MDHEN, CDR2 SYDVKM. The sequence came from a donor over 35 with multiple myeloma. The J gene is TRBJ1-1, the V gene TRBV28; 7 bases agree with TRBD1. Sample: a population of CD138-negative cells sorted from bone marrow. This CDR3 reads CASSTEGAGSPEACF. CDR3 DNA sequence: TGTGCCAGCAGCACCGAGGGGGCGGGTTCCCCTGAAGCTTGCTTT.